This TCR beta chain was recorded in a study of T-cell memory formation after mild COVID-19. Study at large: Among the donors, TCR clusters were largely specific to each donor. General observations from the study: CD4/CD8 balance characterized clones contracting day 15 to 85, and CD4+ skew characterized later expanders. Contracting CD4+ clones sat mainly in CM and EM; CD8+ in EMRA.

The table lists this clonotype with a few counts. What it binds is unknown. MiXCR, run by TCRdb on the 5' RACE reads, gives a single entry per CDR3 protein. The sample gives 80,000 to 90,000 distinct CDR3 sequences, approximately 23% of which show up once; about 40% is in the top ten. The CDR3 runs to 14 residues. CDR1 LGHDT and CDR2 YNNKEL come from the germline V gene (reference sequence). Trimming removed 4 bases at V and 7 bases at J, with 13 bases between. Sequencing input: PBMCs or a T cell subset sorted from them (not recorded which). The chain couples TRBV3-1 to TRBJ2-2; tentative D call: TRBD1 (6 bases). The source is a man in his late teens or twenties who had mild COVID-19 (a few samples of this study predate the infection). Cell type and time point are not known. The CDR3 DNA is TGTGCCAGCAGCCCCAGGGGTGGGGGCGGGGAGCTGTTTTTT. This translates into CASSPRGGGGELFF.